The 15 T cell receptor beta chains in this list originate from one sample, sequenced in a study of blood T cell repertoires in COVID-19. Measured with immunoSEQ multiplex PCR; TCRdb has only the in-frame clones, and not every one. The sample contains 400,000 to 550,000 clones, about 90% of which appear only once. The material sequenced was PBMCs or T cells enriched from blood (not recorded which). These receptors were taken from a woman aged 18-29 years with acute COVID-19.

The gene calls are TRBV7-8 and TRBJ2-3; 7 bases line up with TRBD2. Germline V lookup: CDR1 SGHVS, CDR2 FQNEAQ. The CDR3 spans 17 residues. The V gene end was trimmed by 1 base and the J gene end by 1 base; junction bases not matched to a gene: 8. CDR3 nucleotide sequence: TGTGCCAGCAGCTTAGGTCCGAGCGGGGCGGGCACAGATACGCAGTATTTT. Its translation: CASSLGPSGAGTDTQYF.

As regards this clone: Other DNA sequences in the sample encode the same CDR3. This chain uses TRBV5-1 with TRBJ2-3; 8 nucleotides line up with TRBD2. The germline V gene encodes CDR1 SGHRS and CDR2 YFSETQ. This CDR3 region has 15 residues. V lost 0 bases and J lost 0; bases outside the gene matches: 0. CDR3 loop: CASSLERGSTDTQYF. The DNA for the CDR3 is TGCGCCAGCAGCTTGGAGCGGGGGAGCACAGATACGCAGTATTTT. The full variable domain, completed using reference TRBV5-1 and TRBJ2-3, is KAGVTQTPRYLIKTRGQQVTLSCSPISGHRSVSWYQQTPGQGLQFLFEYFSETQRNKGNFPGRFSGRQFSNSRSEMNVSTLELGDSALYLCASSLERGSTDTQYFGPGTRLTVL.

Comments on this clone: Compared with germline, one end of the junction differs, possibly owing to a read error. The J gene is TRBJ2-5, the V gene TRBV7-7; perhaps TRBD1 as D (6 bases). Looked up from germline, CDR1 is SSHAT and CDR2 is FNYEAQ (reference sequence). The CDR3 covers 15 residues. The CDR3 bases are TGTGCTAGCAGCCGTCAGACAGGCGAGCAAGAGACCCAGTACTTC. Encoded protein: CASSRQTGEQETQYF.

This clone came up many times. This chain connects TRBV11-2 to TRBJ1-6; the D is unclear. This CDR3 comprises 14 residues. Germline values: CDR1 SGHAT, CDR2 FQNNGV. Trimming cost V 0 bases and J 7 bases, with 7 bases left between them. This CDR3 reads CASSLERWNSPLHF. CDR3 coding DNA: TGTGCCAGCAGCTTAGAGCGGTGGAATTCACCCCTCCACTTT.

This clone was seen a few times. The chain couples TRBV14 to TRBJ1-6; TRBD1 aligns across 7 bases. Trimming took 1 base from V and 5 from J; bases not matched to a gene: 11. There are 18 residues in the CDR3. Germline-derived CDR1 and CDR2 are SGHDN and FVKESK. CDR3 nucleotide sequence: TGTGCCAGCAGCCAAGGACAGGGCCGCCGCGCCCATAATTCACCCCTCCACTTT. It codes for CASSQGQGRRAHNSPLHF. Full variable domain (missing parts from reference TRBV14 and TRBJ1-6): EAGVTQFPSHSVIEKGQTVTLRCDPISGHDNLYWYRRVMGKEIKFLLHFVKESKQDESGMPNNRFLAERTGGTYSTLKVQPAELEDSGVYFCASSQGQGRRAHNSPLHFGNGTRLTVT.

The CDR3 reads CASSFFSGTEQYF. CDR3 nucleotide sequence: TGTGCCAGCAGCTTTTTTAGCGGGACCGAGCAGTACTTC. This rearrangement joins TRBV5-6 to TRBJ2-7; 8 bases are a match to TRBD2. V trimming: 2 bases; J trimming: 6 bases; junction bases outside the gene matches: 4. This CDR3 contains 13 residues. Germline V gene data show CDR1 as SGHDT and CDR2 as YYEEEE.

With respect to this clone: This sample includes further DNA sequences coding for the same CDR3. The V call is TRBV27, the J call TRBJ1-1, with D unclear. The CDR3 is made up of 13 amino acids. The germline V and J ends were trimmed by 2 bases and 2 bases, with 6 bases remaining between them. The germline CDR1 and CDR2 sequences are MNHEY and SMNVEV (reference sequence). CDR3 residues: CASSLRENTEAFF. The CDR3, as DNA: TGTGCCAGCAGTTTACGGGAAAACACTGAAGCTTTCTTT.

This clone has just one count. The V call is TRBV27, the J call TRBJ2-2, with D possibly being TRBD2 (7 bases). Trimming took off 7 bases at V and 7 bases at J, with 19 bases between the two ends. The CDR3 totals 15 residues. Germline CDR1 reads MNHEY; CDR2 reads SMNVEV (reference sequence). DNA for the CDR3: TGTGCCAGCACCCTAGGGGGGGGCGGCGGCGGGGAGCTGTTTTTT. It codes for CASTLGGGGGGELFF.

Worth noting for this clone: A read error may account for a junction end that differs from germline. This chain joins TRBV27 and TRBJ2-7; 7 bases line up with TRBD2. The CDR3 spans 14 residues. Germline assignment: CDR1 MNHEY and CDR2 SMNVEV (reference sequence). The CDR3 loop is CASSPSGPSYGQYF. CDR3 sequence (DNA): TGTGCCAGCAGTCCTAGCGGCCCGAGTTACGGGCAGTACTTC.

Only one count was recorded for this clone. The J gene is TRBJ1-1, the V gene TRBV5-1; 9 bases fit TRBD1. The CDR3 consists of 14 residues. The V segment lost 4 bases and the J segment 6 bases; nucleotides outside the gene matches: 7. Germline V CDR1 and CDR2: SGHRS, YFSETQ. For the CDR3, the DNA is TGCGCCAGCAGCGCCCCGGGACAGGGCGCTGAAGCTTTCTTT. It encodes CASSAPGQGAEAFF.

The chain links TRBV11-2 to TRBJ2-7; D is possibly TRBD1 (5 bases). This CDR3 contains 12 residues. Germline V gives CDR1 SGHAT, CDR2 FQNNGV. V lost 5 bases to trimming and J lost 4 bases, with 9 bases between them. This chain's CDR3 is CASSPTAYEQYF. DNA of the CDR3: TGTGCCAGCAGCCCGACAGCTTACGAGCAGTACTTC.

The chain joins TRBV11-2 to TRBJ2-1; 9 bases match TRBD2. This CDR3 has 16 residues. The ends lost 3 bases at V and 4 bases at J; junction bases unmatched: 7. Germline-derived CDR1 and CDR2 are SGHAT and FQNNGV. Written as DNA, the CDR3 is TGTGCCAGCAGCTTCCTGACTAGCGGATCTTACAATGAGCAGTTCTTC. Amino acid sequence: CASSFLTSGSYNEQFF.

Comment on this clone: The sample holds other DNA sequences that translate to the same CDR3. V gene TRBV10-2 combines with J gene TRBJ2-5, with 13 bases aligning to TRBD2. V lost 8 bases, J lost 1 base, and 1 base stayed unmatched. The germline V gene has CDR1 WSHSY and CDR2 SAAADI. The CDR3 runs 14 residues. CDR3 in amino acids: CASGLAGAQETQYF. The CDR3, as DNA: TGCGCCAGCGGACTAGCGGGAGCCCAAGAGACCCAGTACTTC.

J is TRBJ1-5 and V is TRBV18, with D possibly being TRBD1 (5 bases). The CDR3 runs to 15 residues. Trimming cost V 3 bases and J 5 bases, with 14 bases left between them. CDR1 KGHSH and CDR2 LQKENI come from the germline V gene. CDR3 in amino acids: CASSPGGRADQPQHF. Written as DNA, the CDR3 is TGTGCCAGCTCACCGGGGGGAAGGGCTGATCAGCCCCAGCATTTT.

CDR3 bases: TGTGCCAGCAGCTACCGACAGGACCGGGGCACTGAAGCTTTCTTT. This gives the protein CASSYRQDRGTEAFF. The chain uses TRBV11-2 and TRBJ1-1; D may be TRBD1 (6 bases). Trimming shortened V by 4 bases and J by 4 bases, and 16 bases separated the two germline ends. Looked up from germline, CDR1 is SGHAT and CDR2 is FQNNGV. The CDR3 totals 15 residues.